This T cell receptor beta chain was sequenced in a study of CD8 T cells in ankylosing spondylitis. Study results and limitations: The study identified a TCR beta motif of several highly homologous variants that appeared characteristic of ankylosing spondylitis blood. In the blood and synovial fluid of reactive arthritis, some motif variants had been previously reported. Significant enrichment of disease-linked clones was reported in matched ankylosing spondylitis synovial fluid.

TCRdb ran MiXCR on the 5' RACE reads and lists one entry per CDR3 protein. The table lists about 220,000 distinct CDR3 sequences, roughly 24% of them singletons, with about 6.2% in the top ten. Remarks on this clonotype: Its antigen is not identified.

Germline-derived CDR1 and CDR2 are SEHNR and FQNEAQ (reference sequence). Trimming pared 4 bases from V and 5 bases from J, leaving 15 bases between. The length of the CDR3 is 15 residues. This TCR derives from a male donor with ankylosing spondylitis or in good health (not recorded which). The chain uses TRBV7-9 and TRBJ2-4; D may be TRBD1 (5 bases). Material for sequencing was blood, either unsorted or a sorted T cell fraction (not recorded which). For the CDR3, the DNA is TGTGCCAGCAGCTCCGCGATGTTAGGGGAAAACATTCAGTACTTC. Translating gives CASSSAMLGENIQYF.